The rows below give T cell receptor beta chains drawn from one sample of a study of beta chain features in type 1 diabetes. Measured with immunoSEQ multiplex PCR; TCRdb has only the in-frame clones, and not every one. The sample holds about 25,000 clones, under 70% seen once. Source material: stem cell memory CD4+ T cells from blood. The origin of the receptors is a woman between 40 and 50 years old with type 1 diabetes. Each CDR3 is given with its conserved first and last residue. The D gene is left open where the match is weak. Where a row states a size, it is once, few, many or the class of an expanded clone; other rows omit it.

TRBJ1-1 | few | TRBV13 | . | CASSLRTALNTEAFF | TGTGCCAGCAGCCTCCGGACAGCACTGAACACTGAAGCTTTCTTT
TRBJ1-5 | once | TRBV28 | . | CASSLYQYSNQPQHF | TGTGCCAGCAGTTTATACCAGTATAGCAATCAGCCCCAGCATTTT
TRBJ1-2 | . | TRBV6-5 | . | CASRPGGRDYGYTF | TGTGCCAGCAGACCGGGAGGAAGAGACTATGGCTACACCTTC
TRBJ2-3 | . | TRBV11-3 | . | CASSLQVSTDTQYF | TGTGCCAGCAGCCTACAGGTTTCCACAGATACGCAGTATTTT
TRBJ2-1 | few | TRBV5-1 | . | CASSLVSRASNEQFF | TGCGCCAGCAGCTTGGTCTCCCGCGCCTCCAATGAGCAGTTCTTC
TRBJ1-1 | . | TRBV25-1 | . | CASSDSPGSTTEGTEAFF | TGTGCCAGCAGTGATTCCCCGGGATCCACAACGGAGGGCACTGAAGCTTTCTTT
TRBJ1-1 | . | TRBV2 | TRBD1 | CASRGTGENTEAFF | TGTGCCAGCAGGGGGACAGGCGAAAACACTGAAGCTTTCTTT
TRBJ2-1 | . | TRBV7-9 | TRBD2 | CASSDLVRGGTEQFF | TGTGCCAGCAGCGACCTGGTGCGGGGGGGCACTGAGCAGTTCTTC
TRBJ2-5 | . | TRBV19 | . | CASSMGRLETQYF | TGTGCCAGTAGTATGGGGAGGCTCGAGACCCAGTACTTC
TRBJ2-2 | . | TRBV4-1 | . | CASSQGLIRGDYGGELFF | TGCGCCAGCAGCCAAGGGCTAATCCGAGGAGATTACGGCGGGGAGCTGTTTTTT
TRBJ1-1 | . | TRBV4-1 | TRBD1 | CASSNSGGAEAFF | TGCGCCAGCAGCAACTCAGGGGGTGCTGAAGCTTTCTTT
TRBJ1-3 | . | TRBV7-8 | . | CASSRDTFSGNTIYF | TGTGCCAGCAGCCGGGACACCTTCTCTGGAAACACCATATATTTT
TRBJ2-7 | once | TRBV2 | . | CASRPRVEQYF | TGTGCCAGCAGGCCCAGGGTCGAGCAGTACTTC
TRBJ1-1 | . | TRBV7-2 | . | CASRFPTQGNTEAFF | TGTGCCAGCAGGTTCCCCACACAGGGAAACACTGAAGCTTTCTTT
TRBJ2-7 | . | TRBV5-1 | TRBD2 | CASSQSGRENEQYF | TGCGCCAGCAGCCAAAGCGGGAGGGAGAACGAGCAGTACTTC
TRBJ1-1 | . | TRBV19 | TRBD1 | CASGRGIDTEAFF | TGTGCCAGCGGCAGGGGGATTGACACTGAAGCTTTCTTT
TRBJ1-5 | once | TRBV28 | . | CASSTSGGGQPQHF | TGTGCCAGCAGTACCTCGGGGGGGGGTCAGCCCCAGCATTTT
TRBJ2-2 | . | TRBV7-2 | . | CASSPQGFRTGELFF | TGTGCCAGCAGCCCACAGGGTTTTCGGACCGGGGAGCTGTTTTTT
TRBJ1-2 | . | TRBV4-2 | TRBD1 | CASSFISRDRGYGYTF | TGTGCCAGCAGCTTTATCTCTCGGGACAGGGGCTATGGCTACACCTTC
TRBJ1-1 | few | TRBV29-1 | . | CSVGATYTEAFF | TGCAGCGTTGGTGCCACATACACTGAAGCTTTCTTT
TRBJ2-1 | few | TRBV5-6 | TRBD2 | CASSYWTSGINEQFF | TGTGCCAGCAGCTATTGGACTAGCGGGATAAATGAGCAGTTCTTC
TRBJ2-7 | . | TRBV30 | . | CAWTRGFENEQYF | TGTGCCTGGACCAGGGGTTTTGAAAACGAGCAGTACTTC
TRBJ2-6 | . | TRBV18 | . | CASSPLGGSGANVLTF | TGTGCCAGCTCACCATTGGGGGGCTCTGGGGCCAACGTCCTGACTTTC
TRBJ2-5 | few | TRBV7-2 | TRBD1 | CASQGQGQETQYF | TGTGCCAGCCAGGGACAGGGCCAAGAGACCCAGTACTTC
TRBJ2-3 | . | TRBV10-3 | TRBD1 | CAIRETGGRDTQYF | TGTGCCATCAGGGAAACAGGGGGCCGAGATACGCAGTATTTT
TRBJ2-7 | . | TRBV7-2 | . | CASSSTPGQEYF | TGTGCCAGCAGCTCCACACCTGGGCAGGAGTACTTC
TRBJ2-2 | few | TRBV28 | . | CAIRGGTANTGELFF | TGTGCCATCCGGGGCGGGACTGCGAACACCGGGGAGCTGTTTTTT
TRBJ2-7 | . | TRBV4-1 | . | CASSQDPRQGTFEQYF | TGCGCCAGCAGCCAAGATCCGAGGCAGGGTACGTTCGAGCAGTACTTC
TRBJ1-3 | . | TRBV2 | . | CASSVNSAGNTIYF | TGTGCCAGCAGTGTAAATTCCGCTGGAAACACCATATATTTT
TRBJ1-2 | . | TRBV7-2 | TRBD1 | CASTRGTEDGYTF | TGTGCCAGCACCCGTGGGACAGAAGATGGCTACACCTTC
TRBJ1-2 | . | TRBV28 | TRBD1 | CASSVQGARNYGYTF | TGTGCCAGCAGCGTACAGGGGGCGCGTAACTATGGCTACACCTTC
TRBJ2-1 | . | TRBV7-9 | TRBD2 | CASSSVAGVSYNEQFF | TGTGCCAGCAGCTCGGTAGCGGGAGTTTCGTACAATGAGCAGTTCTTC
TRBJ1-2 | few | TRBV4-3 | TRBD1 | CASSHGTGTYGYTF | TGCGCCAGCAGCCATGGGACAGGGACGTATGGCTACACCTTC
TRBJ2-3 | . | TRBV28 | TRBD2 | CASSQTGLGSTDTQYF | TGTGCCAGCAGCCAAACGGGACTAGGTAGCACAGATACGCAGTATTTT
TRBJ2-5 | . | TRBV5-4 | TRBD2 | CASSRTLAGGETQYF | TGTGCCAGCAGCCGAACCCTAGCGGGAGGTGAGACCCAGTACTTC
TRBJ1-4 | once | TRBV15 | TRBD1 | CATSLPTGPNEKLFF | TGTGCCACCAGCCTACCGACAGGGCCTAATGAAAAACTGTTTTTT
TRBJ1-2 | . | TRBV2 | . | CASSEESTYGYTF | TGTGCCAGCAGTGAAGAGAGCACCTATGGCTACACCTTC
TRBJ2-1 | . | TRBV19 | TRBD2 | CASSMTRLAGRNEQFF | TGTGCCAGTAGTATGACGAGACTAGCGGGTCGCAATGAGCAGTTCTTC
TRBJ1-2 | . | TRBV6-1 | . | CASSGHGDTGRNGYTF | TGTGCCAGCAGTGGGCATGGGGACACAGGGCGGAATGGCTACACCTTC
TRBJ1-6 | once | TRBV4-2 | . | CASSLTARGGNSPLHF | TGTGCCAGCAGCCTGACCGCGCGGGGGGGTAATTCACCCCTCCACTTT
TRBJ2-2 | . | TRBV7-2 | TRBD2 | CASSLGLAGHTGELFF | TGTGCCAGCAGTCTGGGACTAGCGGGTCACACCGGGGAGCTGTTTTTT
TRBJ2-2 | . | TRBV25-1 | TRBD2 | CASSVREGAGPNTGELFF | TGTGCCAGCAGCGTTAGAGAGGGAGCGGGACCGAACACCGGGGAGCTGTTTTTT
TRBJ1-5 | . | TRBV4-1 | TRBD1 | CASSQVGTGERLEIGQPQHF | TGCGCCAGCAGCCAAGTAGGGACAGGTGAACGACTCGAGATCGGTCAGCCCCAGCATTTT
TRBJ1-2 | . | TRBV6-6 | TRBD1 | CASKQGRSLNYGYTF | TGTGCCAGTAAACAGGGGAGATCTCTTAACTATGGCTACACCTTC
TRBJ1-1 | . | TRBV11-3 | . | CASSFGVTTEAFF | TGTGCCAGCAGCTTCGGGGTCACCACTGAAGCTTTCTTT
TRBJ2-5 | . | TRBV7-2 | TRBD2 | CASSLGSASGGGAQYF | TGTGCCAGCAGCTTAGGTTCGGCTAGCGGGGGTGGGGCCCAGTACTTC
TRBJ1-1 | . | TRBV11-2 | . | CASSEDSEAFF | TGTGCCAGCAGCGAGGACAGTGAAGCTTTCTTT
TRBJ2-1 | . | TRBV7-9 | TRBD2 | CASSWTIAGPFGDEQFF | TGTGCCAGCAGCTGGACAATAGCGGGACCCTTCGGGGATGAGCAGTTCTTC
TRBJ2-1 | . | TRBV6-6 | TRBD2 | CASRQPGLAYNEQFF | TGTGCCAGCAGACAACCGGGACTAGCGTATAATGAGCAGTTCTTC
TRBJ2-7 | few | TRBV28 | . | CASSPPAYEQYF | TGTGCCAGCAGCCCCCCCGCCTACGAGCAGTACTTC
TRBJ1-3 | . | TRBV27 | . | CASSLSHPGNTIYF | TGTGCCAGCAGCCTATCCCACCCTGGAAACACCATATATTTT
TRBJ1-5 | . | TRBV6-6 | TRBD1 | CASRVQGGGQPQHF | TGTGCCAGCAGGGTCCAGGGGGGAGGCCAGCCCCAGCATTTT
TRBJ1-5 | . | TRBV28 | TRBD1 | CASSSRDRASNQPQHF | TGTGCCAGCAGTTCGAGGGACAGAGCCAGCAATCAGCCCCAGCATTTT
TRBJ1-5 | . | TRBV5-5 | . | CASSGGAVNQPQHF | TGTGCCAGCAGCGGGGGGGCAGTAAATCAGCCCCAGCATTTT
TRBJ1-2 | . | TRBV27 | . | CASSFTAGRIPYGYTF | TGTGCCAGCAGTTTTACTGCGGGACGGATCCCATATGGCTACACCTTC
TRBJ2-2 | . | TRBV7-6 | . | CASSSPGDTGELFF | TGTGCCAGCAGCTCACCCGGGGACACCGGGGAGCTGTTTTTT
TRBJ1-2 | . | TRBV6-5 | . | CASSPPGLGKGYTF | TGTGCCAGCAGTCCTCCGGGCCTCGGGAAGGGCTACACCTTC
TRBJ2-7 | once | TRBV28 | . | CASSSRAPASHEQYF | TGTGCCAGCAGTTCCCGGGCCCCGGCTAGCCACGAGCAGTACTTC
TRBJ1-3 | few | TRBV5-4 | . | CASSAPGALSGNTIYF | TGTGCCAGCAGCGCCCCAGGGGCCCTCTCTGGAAACACCATATATTTT